This record looks at one T cell receptor (beta chain) sequence and its context. This clone's antigen is unknown. Base-call qualities are not available, and no considerably larger clone is one nucleotide away. In the same sample, other DNA sequences code for this CDR3. The immunoSEQ Assay, a bias-controlled multiplex PCR, was used to amplify TCRbeta CDR3 regions from genomic DNA. The original methods were these. Within the assay, amplification of reference gene primers was used to estimate how many nucleated cells each sample contained. To quantify the absolute abundance of each unique TCRbeta CDR3 rearrangement, sequence reads were collapsed and filtered. For each sample, productive Simpson clonality was calculated by taking the square root of Simpson's diversity index across productive rearrangements. What TCRdb holds here is the immuneACCESS table cut down to in-frame rearrangements. Part of the clones is not present; checked against another copy, under half of the missing clones reflect an unresolved V gene, and the others are unexplained. V and J calls and clone size are those listed in that table; D and trimming were worked out from the DNA. The table for this sample lists about 250,000 clones; around four fifths of them were counted only once. In total, the top ten clones hold about 4% of the sample.

This sample was taken from a study of blood T cell repertoires in COVID-19 (dated by TCRdb to the early 2020s). The study in broad terms: Samples from collaborators originated in the United States, Italy and Spain and spanned both the acute and convalescent phases of COVID-19. The prospective study material was composed of cDNA or gDNA derived from T cells, B-cell-depleted T cells, or PBMCs. Deeply sampled blood TCRbeta repertoires from subjects exposed to, actively infected with, or recovered from COVID-19 were included in the dataset. The repertoires were released in a freely available public database intended as a resource for research on the immune response to SARS-CoV-2. Samples came from the ongoing ImmuneRACE study (first 160 participants) plus 1,254 subjects from 6 global collaborators. Sample metadata almost always included a de-identified subject ID, COVID-19 status, age in years and sex. Where HLA class I and class II types were available, the types were taken from metadata supplied by the sample provider, not from assay-based typing.

Including cysteine and phenylalanine, the CDR3 has 11 amino acids. Left in the record is the CDR3 DNA by itself, 33 bases read in frame from the first base. Taken from the germline V gene, the CDR1 and CDR2 loops are KGHDR and SFDVKD. V is shortened by 5 bases, J by 3 bases, and the region joining them spans 4 bases. The research as a whole found: How much clinical and demographic metadata was included differed by source and by participant, and the metadata was provided uncurated.

Whole blood was collected in K2EDTA tubes by collaborating institutions according to the institutions' own protocols. For TCRbeta analysis, collaborators shipped samples as frozen whole blood, isolated PBMCs, or DNA extracted from either of those sample types. This chain is built from TRBV24-1 and TRBJ2-7; the D gene cannot be named for sure. The source is a man aged 50-60 years with acute or convalescent COVID-19. Sequenced: peripheral blood. The CDR3 amino acid sequence is: CATSAGYEQYF. Here is the DNA: TGTGCCACCAGTGCGGGCTACGAGCAGTACTTC.